The clone carrying this T cell receptor beta chain was seen a few times. The antigen is undetermined. These data originate in a study of T-cell reconstitution after alpha-beta-depleted transplantation in children. The germline V gene has CDR1 SGHTA and CDR2 FQGTGA. The CDR3 extends over 15 amino acids. V trimming: 3 bases; J trimming: 5 bases; junction bases outside the gene matches: 4. Study-level findings and limits: Surviving recipient cells, namely T cells and thymic progenitors, were the source of high day-60 TCRbeta diversity in some patients. A year had passed since transplant, and T-cell counts and diversity by then came mostly from newly produced T cells. The study reportedly traced alpha-beta T cells about two months after transplant to several hundred expanded graft clones.

This sample's TCRbeta library carried unique molecular identifier barcodes. Using its own MiXCR run on the PCR reads, TCRdb lists one record per CDR3 protein. The sample includes fewer than 500,000 distinct CDR3 sequences, 43% of them seen just once. Source: PBMCs, taken before TCRalphabeta/CD19-depleted stem cell transplant. The source of this sequence is a girl aged 2 to 9 with aplastic anemia, due to receive a stem cell transplant. The chain combines TRBV7-3 with TRBJ2-5, with 12 bases identical to TRBD2. The CDR3 nucleotides read TGTGCCAGCAGCTTTCTAGCGGGAGGGCCCGAGACCCAGTACTTC. Translation: CASSFLAGGPETQYF.